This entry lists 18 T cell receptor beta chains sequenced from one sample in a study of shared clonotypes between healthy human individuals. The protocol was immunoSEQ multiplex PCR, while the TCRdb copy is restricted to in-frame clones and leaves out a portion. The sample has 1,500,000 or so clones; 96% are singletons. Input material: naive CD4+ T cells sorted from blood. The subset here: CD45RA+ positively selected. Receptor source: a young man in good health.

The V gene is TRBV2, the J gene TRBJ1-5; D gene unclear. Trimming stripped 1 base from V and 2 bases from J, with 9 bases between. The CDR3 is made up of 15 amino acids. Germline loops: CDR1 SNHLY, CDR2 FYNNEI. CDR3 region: CASSEGSVGNQPQHF. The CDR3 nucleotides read TGTGCCAGCAGTGAAGGGTCGGTTGGCAATCAGCCCCAGCATTTT.

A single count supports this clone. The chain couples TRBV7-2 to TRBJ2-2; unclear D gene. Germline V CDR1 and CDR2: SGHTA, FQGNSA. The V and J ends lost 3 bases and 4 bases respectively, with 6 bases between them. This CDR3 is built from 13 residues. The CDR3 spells CASSFLTTGELFF. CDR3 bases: TGTGCCAGCAGCTTTTTGACCACCGGGGAGCTGTTTTTT. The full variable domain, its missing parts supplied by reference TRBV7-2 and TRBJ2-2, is GAGVSQSPSNKVTEKGKDVELRCDPISGHTALYWYRQSLGQGLEFLIYFQGNSAPDKSGLPSDRFSAERTGGSVSTLTIQRTQQEDSAVYLCASSFLTTGELFFGEGSRLTVL.

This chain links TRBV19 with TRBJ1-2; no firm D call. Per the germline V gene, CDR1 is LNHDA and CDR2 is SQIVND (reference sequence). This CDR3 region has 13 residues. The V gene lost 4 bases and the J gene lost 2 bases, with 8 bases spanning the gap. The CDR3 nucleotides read TGTGCCAGTAGTAACGGCCGCAACTATGGCTACACCTTC. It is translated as CASSNGRNYGYTF.

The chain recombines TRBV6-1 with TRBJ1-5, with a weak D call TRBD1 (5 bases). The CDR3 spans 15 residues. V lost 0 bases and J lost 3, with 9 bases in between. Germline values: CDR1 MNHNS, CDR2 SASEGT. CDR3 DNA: TGTGCCAGCAGTGAAGCCGGACAAGACAATCAGCCCCAGCATTTT. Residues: CASSEAGQDNQPQHF.

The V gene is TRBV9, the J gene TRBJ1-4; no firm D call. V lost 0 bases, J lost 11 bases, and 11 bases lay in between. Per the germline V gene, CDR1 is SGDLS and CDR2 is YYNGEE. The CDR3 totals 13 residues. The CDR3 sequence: CASSVAREGKLFF. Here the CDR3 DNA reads TGTGCCAGCAGCGTAGCACGGGAAGGGAAACTGTTTTTT.

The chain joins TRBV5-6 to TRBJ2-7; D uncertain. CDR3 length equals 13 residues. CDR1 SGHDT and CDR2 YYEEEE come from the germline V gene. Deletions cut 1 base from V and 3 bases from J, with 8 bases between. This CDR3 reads CASSLFVGYEQYF. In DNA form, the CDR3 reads TGTGCCAGCAGCTTGTTCGTGGGCTACGAGCAGTACTTC.

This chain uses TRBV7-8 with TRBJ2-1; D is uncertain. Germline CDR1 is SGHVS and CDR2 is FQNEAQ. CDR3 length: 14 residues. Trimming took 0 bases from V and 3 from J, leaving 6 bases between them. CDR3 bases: TGTGCCAGCAGCTTAGCGGTCGGCTACAATGAGCAGTTCTTC. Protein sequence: CASSLAVGYNEQFF.

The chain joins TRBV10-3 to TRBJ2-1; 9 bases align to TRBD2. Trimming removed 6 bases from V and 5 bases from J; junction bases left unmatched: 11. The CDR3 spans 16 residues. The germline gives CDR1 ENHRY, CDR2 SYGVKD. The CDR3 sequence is CAISPRSGRSDNEQFF. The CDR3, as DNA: TGTGCCATCAGCCCCAGAAGCGGGAGGTCTGACAATGAGCAGTTCTTC.

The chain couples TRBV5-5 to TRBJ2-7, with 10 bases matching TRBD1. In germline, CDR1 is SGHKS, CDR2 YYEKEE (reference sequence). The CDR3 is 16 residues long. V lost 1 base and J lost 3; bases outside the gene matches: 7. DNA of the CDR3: TGTGCCAGCAGCTTGACTGGGACAGGGGCTCTCTACGAGCAGTACTTC. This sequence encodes CASSLTGTGALYEQYF.

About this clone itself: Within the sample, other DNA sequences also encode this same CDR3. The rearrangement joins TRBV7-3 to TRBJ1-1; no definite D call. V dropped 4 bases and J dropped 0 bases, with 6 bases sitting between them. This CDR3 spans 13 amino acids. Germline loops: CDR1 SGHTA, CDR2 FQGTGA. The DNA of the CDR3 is TGTGCCAGCAGCTCACAGATGAACACTGAAGCTTTCTTT. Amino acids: CASSSQMNTEAFF.

For the CDR3, the DNA is TGTGCCAGCACGGGGGCTTTCTCTGGGGCCAACGTCCTGACTTTC. This codes for CASTGAFSGANVLTF. V and J are TRBV28 and TRBJ2-6, with D perhaps matching TRBD1 or TRBD2 (6 bases each). Germline CDR1 reads MDHEN; CDR2 reads SYDVKM. The CDR3 is 15 amino acids. V lost 7 bases and J 0 bases, leaving 10 bases between the germline ends.

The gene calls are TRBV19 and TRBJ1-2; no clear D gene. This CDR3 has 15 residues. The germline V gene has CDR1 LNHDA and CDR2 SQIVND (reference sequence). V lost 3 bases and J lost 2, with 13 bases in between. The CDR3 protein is CASSIVRSLNYGYTF. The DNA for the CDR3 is TGTGCCAGTAGTATTGTCCGATCGTTGAACTATGGCTACACCTTC.

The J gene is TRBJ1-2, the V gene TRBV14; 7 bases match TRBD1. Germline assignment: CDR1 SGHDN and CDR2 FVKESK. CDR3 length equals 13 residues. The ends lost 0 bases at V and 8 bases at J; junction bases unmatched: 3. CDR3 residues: CASSQDLRGGYTF. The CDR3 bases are TGTGCCAGCAGCCAAGATCTCAGGGGGGGCTACACCTTC.

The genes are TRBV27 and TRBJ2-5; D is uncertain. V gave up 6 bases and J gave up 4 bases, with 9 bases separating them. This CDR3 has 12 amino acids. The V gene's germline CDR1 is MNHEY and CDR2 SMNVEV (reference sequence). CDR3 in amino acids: CASRDVTETQYF. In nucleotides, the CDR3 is TGTGCCAGCAGGGATGTAACAGAGACCCAGTACTTC.

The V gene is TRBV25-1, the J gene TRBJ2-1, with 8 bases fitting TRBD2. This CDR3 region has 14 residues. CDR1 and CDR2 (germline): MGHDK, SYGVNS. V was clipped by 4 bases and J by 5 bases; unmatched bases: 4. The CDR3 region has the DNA TGTGCCAGCAGTGCTGGGACTAGTGACAATGAGCAGTTCTTC. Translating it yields CASSAGTSDNEQFF.

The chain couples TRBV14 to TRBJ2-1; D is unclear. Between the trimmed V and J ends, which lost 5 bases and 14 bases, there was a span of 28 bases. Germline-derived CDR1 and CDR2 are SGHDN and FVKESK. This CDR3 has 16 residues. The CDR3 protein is CASSGSERGPNPPKFF. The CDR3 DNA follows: TGTGCCAGCAGCGGATCGGAGCGAGGACCCAACCCCCCCAAGTTCTTC.

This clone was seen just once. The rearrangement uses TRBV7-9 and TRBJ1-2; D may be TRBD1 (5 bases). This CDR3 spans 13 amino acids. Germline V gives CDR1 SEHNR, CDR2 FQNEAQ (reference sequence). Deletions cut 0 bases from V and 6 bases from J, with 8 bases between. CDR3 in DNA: TGTGCCAGCAGCTTAGCGAGGGACCATGGCTACACCTTC. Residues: CASSLARDHGYTF.

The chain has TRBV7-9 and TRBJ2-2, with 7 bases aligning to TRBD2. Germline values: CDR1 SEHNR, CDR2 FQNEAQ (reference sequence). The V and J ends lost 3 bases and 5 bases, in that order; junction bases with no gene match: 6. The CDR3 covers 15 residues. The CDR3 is CASSFRREGTGELFF. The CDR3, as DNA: TGTGCCAGCAGCTTTCGCAGGGAGGGAACCGGGGAGCTGTTTTTT.